The clone carrying this T cell receptor beta chain was observed many times. Its target is unknown. This sample was included in a study of T cells after yellow fever vaccination. Notes on the study in general: The secondary response was weaker but peaked faster, day 5 versus 15. Post-booster repertoires contained most primary-vaccination clones again (roughly 97% CD4, 88% CD8).

As TCR cDNA was made by 5'RACE template switching, a universal primer site and UMIs were added. TCRdb used MiXCR to reprocess the 5' RACE reads, holding one entry per CDR3 protein. The data contain some 300,000 distinct CDR3 sequences, about 3.5% of them singletons. The V and J ends lost 5 bases and 2 bases, in that order; junction bases with no gene match: 3. CDR3 size: 14 residues. From germline, CDR1 is SEHNR and CDR2 FQNEAQ (reference sequence). The receptor's source is a man between 18 and 35 years old who received the YFV17D yellow fever vaccine. The chain links TRBV7-9 to TRBJ2-3, with 8 bases lining up with TRBD2. The specimen was PBMCs, collected on the day of the yellow fever booster vaccination. As DNA, the CDR3 is TGTGCCAGCAGCCTTAGCGGGGTCACAGATACGCAGTATTTT. It encodes CASSLSGVTDTQYF.